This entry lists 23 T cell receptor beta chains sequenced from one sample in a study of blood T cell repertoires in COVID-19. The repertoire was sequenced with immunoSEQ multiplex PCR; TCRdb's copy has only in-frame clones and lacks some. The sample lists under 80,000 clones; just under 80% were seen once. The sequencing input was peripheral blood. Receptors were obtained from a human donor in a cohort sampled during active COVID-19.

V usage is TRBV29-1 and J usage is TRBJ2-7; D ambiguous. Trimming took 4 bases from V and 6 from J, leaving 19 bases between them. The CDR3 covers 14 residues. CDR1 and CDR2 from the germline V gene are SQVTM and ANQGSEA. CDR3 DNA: TGCAGCGTTGGGCAGGTGGGCCCCGCCAGCGAGCAGTACTTC. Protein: CSVGQVGPASEQYF.

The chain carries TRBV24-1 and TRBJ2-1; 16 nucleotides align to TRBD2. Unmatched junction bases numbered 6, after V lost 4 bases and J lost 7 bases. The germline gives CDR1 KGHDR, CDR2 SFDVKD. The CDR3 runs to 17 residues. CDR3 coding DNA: TGTGCCACCAGTGACGGGGGACTAGCGGGAGGGTCTAATGAGCAGTTCTTC. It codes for CATSDGGLAGGSNEQFF.

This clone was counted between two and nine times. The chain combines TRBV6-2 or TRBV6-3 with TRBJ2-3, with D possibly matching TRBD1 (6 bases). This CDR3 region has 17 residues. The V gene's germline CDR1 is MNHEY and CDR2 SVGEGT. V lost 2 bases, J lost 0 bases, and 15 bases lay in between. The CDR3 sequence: CASSYTNQGTSTDTQYF. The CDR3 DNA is TGTGCCAGCAGTTACACAAATCAGGGGACCAGCACAGATACGCAGTATTTT.

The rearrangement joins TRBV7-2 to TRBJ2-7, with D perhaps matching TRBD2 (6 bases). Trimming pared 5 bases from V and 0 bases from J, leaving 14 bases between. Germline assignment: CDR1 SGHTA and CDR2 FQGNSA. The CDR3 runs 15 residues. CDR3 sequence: CASSLTSLSSYEQYF. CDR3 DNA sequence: TGTGCCAGCAGCCTGACTAGTCTTAGCTCCTACGAGCAGTACTTC.

The CDR3 bases are TGTGCCAGCAGAACACAGCAGTACGAGCAGTACTTC. This translates into CASRTQQYEQYF. The rearrangement joins TRBV28 to TRBJ2-7; D call uncertain. V was clipped by 6 bases and J by 4 bases, with 10 bases between them. The CDR3 has 12 amino acids. Germline CDR1 reads MDHEN; CDR2 reads SYDVKM.

The CDR3, as DNA: TGTGCCAGCAAAAAGACAGGGACGAACACTGAAGCTTTCTTT. This gives the protein CASKKTGTNTEAFF. J is TRBJ1-1 and V is TRBV6-5, with 7 bases lining up with TRBD1. J was trimmed by 1 base and V by 7 bases; bases with no gene match: 6. The CDR3 has 14 amino acids. Germline lookup yields CDR1 MNHEY and CDR2 SVGAGI.

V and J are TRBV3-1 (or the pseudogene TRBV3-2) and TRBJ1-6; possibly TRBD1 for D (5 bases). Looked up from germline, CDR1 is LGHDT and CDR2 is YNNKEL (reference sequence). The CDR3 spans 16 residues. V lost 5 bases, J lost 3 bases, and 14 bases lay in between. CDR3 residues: CASSRSGSYYNSPLHF. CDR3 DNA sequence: TGTGCCAGCAGCAGATCAGGGTCTTACTATAATTCACCCCTCCACTTT.

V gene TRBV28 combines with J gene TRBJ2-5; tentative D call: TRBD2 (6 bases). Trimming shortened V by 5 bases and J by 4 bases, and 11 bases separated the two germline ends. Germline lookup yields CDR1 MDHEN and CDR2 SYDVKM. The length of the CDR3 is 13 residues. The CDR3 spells CASSRGGIETQYF. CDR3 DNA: TGTGCCAGCAGTCGAGGCGGGATAGAGACCCAGTACTTC.

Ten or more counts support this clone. The CDR3 reads CSARPDTEQFF. Here the CDR3 DNA reads TGCAGTGCTAGACCGGACACCGAGCAGTTCTTC. This chain links TRBV20-1 with TRBJ2-1; maybe TRBD1 (5 bases). V lost 2 bases, J lost 10 bases, and 9 bases lay in between. Germline V gene sequence: CDR1 DFQATT, CDR2 SNEGSKA (reference sequence). CDR3 size: 11 residues.

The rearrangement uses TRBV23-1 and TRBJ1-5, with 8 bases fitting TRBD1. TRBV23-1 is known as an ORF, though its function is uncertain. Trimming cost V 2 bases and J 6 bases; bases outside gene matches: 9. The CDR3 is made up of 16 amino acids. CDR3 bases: TGCGCCAGCAGTCAAGTGAAACAGGGGGTTTTTCAGCCCCAGCATTTT. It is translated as CASSQVKQGVFQPQHF.

Here the CDR3 DNA reads TGTGCCAGCAGCTTGGGACTAGCGGGAGCCTACGAGCAGTACTTC. This encodes CASSLGLAGAYEQYF. The chain recombines TRBV7-9 with TRBJ2-7; 14 bases map to TRBD2. CDR1 is SEHNR and CDR2 is FQNEAQ in the germline V gene (reference sequence). This CDR3 has 15 residues. The V gene end was trimmed by 3 bases and the J gene end by 2 bases; junction bases not matched to a gene: 0.

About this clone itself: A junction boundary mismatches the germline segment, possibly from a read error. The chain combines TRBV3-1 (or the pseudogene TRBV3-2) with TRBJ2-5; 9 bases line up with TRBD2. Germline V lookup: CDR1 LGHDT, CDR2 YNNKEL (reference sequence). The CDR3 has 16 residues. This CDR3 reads CASSQDPSTSGPGRNF. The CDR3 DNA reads TGTGCCAGCAGCCAAGATCCTTCAACTAGCGGGCCGGGTAGGAACTTC.

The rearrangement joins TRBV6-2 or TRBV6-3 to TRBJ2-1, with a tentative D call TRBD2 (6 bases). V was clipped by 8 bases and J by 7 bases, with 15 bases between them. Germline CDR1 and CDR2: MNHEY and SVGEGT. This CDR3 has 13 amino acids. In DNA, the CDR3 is TGTGCCAGCCGCCACGGGAGTATAAATGAGCAGTTCTTC. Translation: CASRHGSINEQFF.

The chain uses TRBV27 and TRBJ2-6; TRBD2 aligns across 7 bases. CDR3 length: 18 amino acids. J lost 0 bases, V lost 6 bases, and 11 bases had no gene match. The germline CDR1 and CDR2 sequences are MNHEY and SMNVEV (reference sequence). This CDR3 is CASSLGGEPNSGANVLTF. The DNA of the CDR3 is TGTGCCAGCAGCCTGGGGGGGGAGCCCAACTCTGGGGCCAACGTCCTGACTTTC.

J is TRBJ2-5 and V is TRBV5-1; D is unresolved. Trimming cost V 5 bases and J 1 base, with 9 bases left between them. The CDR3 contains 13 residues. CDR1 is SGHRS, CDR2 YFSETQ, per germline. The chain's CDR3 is CASRAGSQETQYF. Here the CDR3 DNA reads TGCGCCAGCAGGGCAGGCAGCCAAGAGACCCAGTACTTC. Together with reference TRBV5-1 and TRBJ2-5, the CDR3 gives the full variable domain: KAGVTQTPRYLIKTRGQQVTLSCSPISGHRSVSWYQQTPGQGLQFLFEYFSETQRNKGNFPGRFSGRQFSNSRSEMNVSTLELGDSALYLCASRAGSQETQYFGPGTRLLVL.

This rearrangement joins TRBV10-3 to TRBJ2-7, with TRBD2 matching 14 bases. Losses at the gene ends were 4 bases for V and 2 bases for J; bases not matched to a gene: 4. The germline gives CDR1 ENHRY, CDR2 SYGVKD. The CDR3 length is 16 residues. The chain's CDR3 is CAISGPTSGRAYEQYF. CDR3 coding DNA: TGTGCCATCAGTGGACCGACTAGCGGGAGGGCCTACGAGCAGTACTTC.

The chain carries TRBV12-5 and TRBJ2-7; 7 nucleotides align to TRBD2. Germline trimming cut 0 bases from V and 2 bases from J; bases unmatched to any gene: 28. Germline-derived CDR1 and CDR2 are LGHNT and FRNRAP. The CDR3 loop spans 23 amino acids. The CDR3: CASGLVRPGRPTGGWTMTYEQYF. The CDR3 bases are TGTGCTAGTGGTTTGGTACGGCCCGGCAGACCTACCGGGGGGTGGACGATGACCTACGAGCAGTACTTC.

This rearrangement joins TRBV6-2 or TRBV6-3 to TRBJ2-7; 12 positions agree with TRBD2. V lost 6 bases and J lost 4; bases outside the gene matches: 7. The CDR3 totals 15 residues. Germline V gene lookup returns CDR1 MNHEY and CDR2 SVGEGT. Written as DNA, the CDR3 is TGTGCCAGCAGCTCCACTAGCGGGGGGAAGTACGAGCAGTACTTC. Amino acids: CASSSTSGGKYEQYF.

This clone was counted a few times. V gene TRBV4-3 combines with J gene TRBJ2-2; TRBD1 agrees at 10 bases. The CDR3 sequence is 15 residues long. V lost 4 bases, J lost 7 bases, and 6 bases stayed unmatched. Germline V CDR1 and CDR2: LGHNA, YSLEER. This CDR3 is CASSLETGGNGELFF. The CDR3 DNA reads TGCGCCAGCAGCCTCGAGACAGGGGGCAACGGGGAGCTGTTTTTT.

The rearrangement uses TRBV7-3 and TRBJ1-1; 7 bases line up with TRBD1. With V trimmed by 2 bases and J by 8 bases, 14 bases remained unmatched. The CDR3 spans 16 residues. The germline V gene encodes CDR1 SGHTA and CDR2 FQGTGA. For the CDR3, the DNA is TGTGCCAGCAGCTTAGGGCCAGGGGGAGAACTTCGAGAAGCTTTCTTT. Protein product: CASSLGPGGELREAFF.

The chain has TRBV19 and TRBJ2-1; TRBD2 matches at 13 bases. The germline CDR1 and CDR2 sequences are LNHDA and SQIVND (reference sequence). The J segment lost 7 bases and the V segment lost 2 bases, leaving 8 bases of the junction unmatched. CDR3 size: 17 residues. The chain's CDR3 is CASSIKLAGGPGNEQFF. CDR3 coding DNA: TGTGCCAGTAGTATAAAACTAGCGGGAGGGCCGGGGAATGAGCAGTTCTTC. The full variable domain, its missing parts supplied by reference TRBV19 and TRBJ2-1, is DGGITQSPKYLFRKEGQNVTLSCEQNLNHDAMYWYRQDPGQGLRLIYYSQIVNDFQKGDIAEGYSVSREKKESFPLTVTSAQKNPTAFYLCASSIKLAGGPGNEQFFGPGTRLTVL.

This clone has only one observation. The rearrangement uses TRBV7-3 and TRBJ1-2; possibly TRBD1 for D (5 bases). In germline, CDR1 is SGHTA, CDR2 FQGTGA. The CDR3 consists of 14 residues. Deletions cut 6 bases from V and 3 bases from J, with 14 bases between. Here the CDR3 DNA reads TGTGCCAGCAGTCAGGAGGGGCGGGACTATGGCTACACCTTC. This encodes CASSQEGRDYGYTF.

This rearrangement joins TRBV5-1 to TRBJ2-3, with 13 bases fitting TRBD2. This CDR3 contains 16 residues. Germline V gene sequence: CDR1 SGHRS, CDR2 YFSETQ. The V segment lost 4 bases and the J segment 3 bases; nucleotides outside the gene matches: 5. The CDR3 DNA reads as TGCGCCAGCAGCCAGCGGACTAGCGGGAGAACAGATACGCAGTATTTT. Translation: CASSQRTSGRTDTQYF.